At least ten counts were recorded for the clone carrying this TCR beta chain. Its target is not known. The sample originates from a study of T cells in Graves' hyperthyroidism and ophthalmopathy. At the level of the study: Prior to any treatment, at the point of initial diagnosis, peripheral blood was collected. Study findings and constraints: Blood also contained most expanded thyroid clonotypes above 0.001.

RNA transcripts provided the source from which TCR beta CDR3 regions were amplified. Researchers ran a first-round RT-PCR on the TCR CDR3 using the HTBI primer set. TCRdb recomputed calls from the multiplex PCR reads with MiXCR, one row per CDR3 protein. The table has about half a million distinct CDR3 sequences, around 20% seen once. The V end lost 5 bases, the J end lost 5 bases, and 15 bases lay between the germline ends. This CDR3 is 13 amino acids long. In germline, CDR1 is DFQATT, CDR2 SNEGSKA (reference sequence). The receptor's source is a young man with Graves' hyperthyroidism. The V and J genes are TRBV20-1 and TRBJ2-5, with D maybe TRBD1 (5 bases). Specimen: blood. The CDR3 DNA sequence: TGCAGTGCTCTGGCAGGGTCTAGGGAGACCCAGTACTTC. Its translation: CSALAGSRETQYF.